The clone carrying this T cell receptor beta chain has a handful of counts. The antigen is undetermined. These data come from a study of response to subunit inactivated influenza vaccine. The study, taken as a whole, reports: Authors suggested each seasonal influenza vaccination recruits few new T cells.

A single record per CDR3 protein comes from TCRdb applying MiXCR to the RT-PCR reads. The table has under 550,000 distinct CDR3 sequences, 6.5% to 8% seen once. This clonotype was obtained from a man aged 50-75 years who received an inactivated influenza vaccine. Sample: PBMCs from blood, taken about 23 months after vaccination.

CDR3 sequence: CSAFSLAGTGEQFF. CDR3 bases: TGCAGTGCTTTTAGCCTAGCGGGGACGGGTGAGCAGTTCTTC. V usage is TRBV20-1 and J usage is TRBJ2-1, with 9 bases lining up with TRBD2. This CDR3 contains 14 residues. Germline assignment: CDR1 DFQATT and CDR2 SNEGSKA (reference sequence). The trim removed 5 bases at V and 9 bases at J, leaving 11 bases unmatched.